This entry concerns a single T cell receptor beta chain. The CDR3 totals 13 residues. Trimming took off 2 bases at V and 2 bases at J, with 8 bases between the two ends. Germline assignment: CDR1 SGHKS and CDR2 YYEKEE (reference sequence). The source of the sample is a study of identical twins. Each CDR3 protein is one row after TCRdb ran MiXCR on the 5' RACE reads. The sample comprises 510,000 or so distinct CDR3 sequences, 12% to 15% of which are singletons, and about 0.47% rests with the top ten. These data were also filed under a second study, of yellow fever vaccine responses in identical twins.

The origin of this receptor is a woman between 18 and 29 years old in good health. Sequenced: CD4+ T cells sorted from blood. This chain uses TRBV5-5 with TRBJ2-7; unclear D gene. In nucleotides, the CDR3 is TGTGCCAGCAGCTTCCGGATCGCCTACGAGCAGTACGTC. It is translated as CASSFRIAYEQYV.